These T cell receptor beta chains were read from a single sample in a study of blood T cells in healthy people across ages. TCRdb reanalysed the 5' RACE reads using MiXCR and keeps one entry per CDR3 protein. Of about 1 million distinct CDR3 sequences detected, less than 50% appear once; the ten largest clones hold approximately 17%. The sample taken for sequencing was blood. Receptor source: a woman aged 55-75 years in good health. Both conserved end residues are part of each CDR3. The D gene is left open where the match is weak. Where a row states a size, it is once, few, many or the class of an expanded clone; other rows omit it.

D gene,V gene,clone size,J gene,CDR3 DNA,CDR3 protein
-,TRBV20-1,-,TRBJ2-5,TGCAGTGCTAGAGAGGCCCCGGGACTCTCCCTGGAGCAGTACTTC,CSAREAPGLSLEQYF
TRBD2,TRBV20-1,-,TRBJ2-7,TGCAGTGCTAGAAGCAAGAAAGCCACTAGCGGGAGTGGGAATGAGCAGTACTTC,CSARSKKATSGSGNEQYF
-,TRBV20-1,-,TRBJ2-5,TGCAGTGCCCCTCGGGAGCAAGAGACCCAGTACTTC,CSAPREQETQYF
-,TRBV6-5,-,TRBJ2-7,TGTGCCAGCAGTTACGGCAGTGGGGTCGGGGAGCAGTACTTC,CASSYGSGVGEQYF
TRBD1,TRBV11-2,-,TRBJ2-5,TGTGCCAGCAGCTCCCGAGATTTAGACAGGGAAGAGACCCAGTACTTC,CASSSRDLDREETQYF
TRBD2,TRBV6-5,-,TRBJ2-1,TGTGCCAGCAGTTACGGCGGGGGGGGCTACAATGAGCGGTTCTTC,CASSYGGGGYNERFF
TRBD1,TRBV10-3,few,TRBJ2-5,TGTGCCATCAGCGAACTCGGGACAGGGGAAGAGACCCAGTACTTC,CAISELGTGEETQYF
TRBD2,TRBV5-8,once,TRBJ2-3,TGTGCCAGCACTTCGAGGACTAGCGGGAGTTGGAGATACGCGTATTTT,CASTSRTSGSWRYAYF
-,TRBV11-3,once,TRBJ2-7,TGTGCCAGCAGCTTAGCAAGGGGACTTGACAATGAGCAGTACTTC,CASSLARGLDNEQYF
TRBD1,TRBV18,-,TRBJ2-5,TGTGCCAGCTCACTCGGCCGGGACAGCCGATTCGTAGAGACCCAGTACTTC,CASSLGRDSRFVETQYF
TRBD1,TRBV5-6,-,TRBJ1-5,TGTGCCAGCAGCTTCCGGGACAGGGGAGTCCGTCAGCCCCAGCATTTT,CASSFRDRGVRQPQHF
-,TRBV13,-,TRBJ2-5,TGTGCCAGCAGCGTGAAGGGGGTCACGGAGACCCAGTACTTC,CASSVKGVTETQYF
TRBD1,TRBV28,-,TRBJ1-2,TGTGCCAGCAGTTACAGGGGCCTAATACTGGGGGGCTACACCTTC,CASSYRGLILGGYTF
TRBD2,TRBV3-1,-,TRBJ2-3,TGTGCCAGCAGCCGAAACCAAGGACTAGCGGCCACAGATACGCAGTATTTT,CASSRNQGLAATDTQYF
-,TRBV20-1,few,TRBJ2-1,TGCAGTGCCGTGCCCGGAGGGTTCTCCTACAATGAGCAGTTCTTC,CSAVPGGFSYNEQFF
TRBD1,TRBV4-1,-,TRBJ2-7,TGCGCCAGCAGCCAAGATGGGAACAGGGGGAACGAGCAGTACTTC,CASSQDGNRGNEQYF
-,TRBV7-9,-,TRBJ1-1,TGTGCCAGCAGGGATTCCGGGATAAACACTGAAGCTTTCTTT,CASRDSGINTEAFF
TRBD1,TRBV29-1,-,TRBJ2-7,TGCAGCGTTGAAGGGACAGGACAAGTTTACGAGCAGTACTTC,CSVEGTGQVYEQYF
-,TRBV5-6,once,TRBJ1-1,TGTGCCAGCAGCCCCCGCTCGACTGTGAACACTGAAGCTTTCTTT,CASSPRSTVNTEAFF
TRBD2,TRBV4-1,-,TRBJ2-2,TGCGCCAGCAGCCAAGATCCCCCGACTAGCGGGAGGGCCCCCGGGGAGCTGTTTTTT,CASSQDPPTSGRAPGELFF
-,TRBV6-1,-,TRBJ2-5,TGTGCCAGCAGTGATCGTCTAGGGGGTCGTGAGCAGTACTTC,CASSDRLGGREQYF
TRBD1,TRBV3-1,few,TRBJ2-5,TGTGCCAGCAGCCAAGTCAGGGGGAGACAAGAGACCCAGTACTTC,CASSQVRGRQETQYF
TRBD2,TRBV29-1,-,TRBJ2-7,TGCAGCGTTGCGAGCGGGAGTTTATACGAGCAGTACTTC,CSVASGSLYEQYF
TRBD2,TRBV7-2,-,TRBJ2-3,TGTGCCAGCAGTGGCGCCGGACTAGCCGCAGATACGCAGTATTTT,CASSGAGLAADTQYF
TRBD1,TRBV6-5,few,TRBJ2-7,TGTGCCAGCAGTTACTTCCCCGGGACAGGGGGGACCACCTACGAGCAGTACTTC,CASSYFPGTGGTTYEQYF
TRBD2,TRBV27,-,TRBJ2-3,TGTGCCAGCACCGGACTAGCGGGACCCCTTGAACGCACAGATACGCAGTATTTT,CASTGLAGPLERTDTQYF
-,TRBV3-1,-,TRBJ2-7,TGTGCCAGCAGCCTAAGAACCCCAGGTCTTCACTCCGAGCAGTACTTC,CASSLRTPGLHSEQYF
-,TRBV6-1,-,TRBJ2-7,TGTGCCAGCAGTGGCAGGACAGCTAACGCCTACGAGCAGTACTTC,CASSGRTANAYEQYF
-,TRBV11-3,few,TRBJ2-3,TGTGCCAGCAGCTTAGGGCCGGGGAACCCCGATACGCAGTATTTT,CASSLGPGNPDTQYF
-,TRBV10-3,-,TRBJ1-6,TGTGCCATCAGTGAGTCGCAGGGGACCGGGGGACCCCTCCACTTT,CAISESQGTGGPLHF